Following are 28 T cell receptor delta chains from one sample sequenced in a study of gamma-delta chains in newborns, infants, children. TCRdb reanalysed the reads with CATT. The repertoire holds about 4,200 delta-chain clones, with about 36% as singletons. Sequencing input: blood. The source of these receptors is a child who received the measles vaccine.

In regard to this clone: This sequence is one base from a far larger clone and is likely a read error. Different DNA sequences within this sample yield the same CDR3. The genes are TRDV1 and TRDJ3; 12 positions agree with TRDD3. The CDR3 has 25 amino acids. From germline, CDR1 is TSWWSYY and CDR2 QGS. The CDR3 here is CALGERGTLHWGILQSSWDTRQMFF. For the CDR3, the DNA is TGTGCCCTTGGGGAAAGGGGCACCCTACACTGGGGGATACTTCAAAGCTCCTGGGACACCCGACAGATGTTTTTC.

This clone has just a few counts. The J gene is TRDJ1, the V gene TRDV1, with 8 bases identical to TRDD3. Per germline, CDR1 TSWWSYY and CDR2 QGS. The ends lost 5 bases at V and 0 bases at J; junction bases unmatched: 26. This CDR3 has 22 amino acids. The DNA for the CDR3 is TGTGCTCTTGGGACCCCAGGGGGAATTCTTCGAGTACTGGGGGTTTACACCGATAAACTCATCTTT. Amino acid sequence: CALGTPGGILRVLGVYTDKLIF.

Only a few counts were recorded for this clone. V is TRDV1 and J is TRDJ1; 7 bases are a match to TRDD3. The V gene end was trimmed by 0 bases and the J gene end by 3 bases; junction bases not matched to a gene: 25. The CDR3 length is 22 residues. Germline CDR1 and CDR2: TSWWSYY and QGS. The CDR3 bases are TGTGCTCTTGGGGAACTAACCCCCCGTACTGGGGATAAGGGCCCTGAGCCCGATAAACTCATCTTT. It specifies CALGELTPRTGDKGPEPDKLIF.

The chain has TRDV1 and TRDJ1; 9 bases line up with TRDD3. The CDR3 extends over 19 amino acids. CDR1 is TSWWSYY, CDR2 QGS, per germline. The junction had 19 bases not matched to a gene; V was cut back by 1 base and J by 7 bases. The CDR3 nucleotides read TGTGCTCTTGGGGAACGGGATCACCCGAACTGTACTGGGGGAGTTAAACTCATCTTT. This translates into CALGERDHPNCTGGVKLIF.

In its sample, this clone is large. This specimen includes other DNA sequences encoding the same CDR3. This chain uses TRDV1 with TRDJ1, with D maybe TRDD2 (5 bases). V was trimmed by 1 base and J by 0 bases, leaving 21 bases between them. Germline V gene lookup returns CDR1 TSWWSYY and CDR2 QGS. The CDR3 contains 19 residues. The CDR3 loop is CALGEPSSRGYCYTDKLIF. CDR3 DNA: TGTGCTCTTGGGGAACCCTCTTCCCGGGGTTACTGTTACACCGATAAACTCATCTTT.

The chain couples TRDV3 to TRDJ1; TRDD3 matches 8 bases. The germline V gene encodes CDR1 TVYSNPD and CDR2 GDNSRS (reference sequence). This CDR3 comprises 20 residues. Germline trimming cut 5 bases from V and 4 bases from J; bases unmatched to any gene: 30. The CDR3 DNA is TGTGCCCTTACCTCGGACCTACGTGGCGTACTGGGGATACAGGGCGATAAACTCATCTTT. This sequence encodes CALTSDLRGVLGIQGDKLIF.

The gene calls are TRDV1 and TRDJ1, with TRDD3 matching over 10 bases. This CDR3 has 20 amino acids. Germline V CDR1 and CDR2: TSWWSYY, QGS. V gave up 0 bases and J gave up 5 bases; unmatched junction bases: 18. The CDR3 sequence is CALGELKLPHGTGGCDKLIF. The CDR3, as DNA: TGTGCTCTTGGGGAACTGAAACTACCCCATGGTACTGGGGGATGTGATAAACTCATCTTT.

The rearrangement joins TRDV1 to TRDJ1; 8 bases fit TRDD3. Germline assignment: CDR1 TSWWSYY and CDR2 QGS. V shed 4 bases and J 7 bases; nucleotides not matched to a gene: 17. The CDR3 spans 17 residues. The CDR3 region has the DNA TGTGCTCTTGGGGCTGTGGGGGATGCGCCCCGCCGAACTAAACTCATCTTT. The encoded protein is CALGAVGDAPRRTKLIF.

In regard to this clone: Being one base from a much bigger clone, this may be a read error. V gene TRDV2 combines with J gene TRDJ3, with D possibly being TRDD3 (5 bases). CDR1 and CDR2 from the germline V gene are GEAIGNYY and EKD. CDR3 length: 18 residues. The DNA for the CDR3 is TGTGCCTGTGACACCATGGGGACTAGCTCCCGGGACACCCGACAGATGTTTTTC. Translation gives CACDTMGTSSRDTRQMFF.

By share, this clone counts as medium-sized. The CDR3 DNA follows: TGTGCAGCAAGCGCGGGTCTCCATGGATCGGCCGATAAACTCATCTTT. Translated, it gives CAASAGLHGSADKLIF. V gene TRAV29/DV5 combines with J gene TRDJ1; no firm D call. This CDR3 is 16 amino acids long. V shed 0 bases and J shed 3 bases, with 18 bases lying between them. Germline lookup yields CDR1 NSMFDY and CDR2 ISSIKDK.

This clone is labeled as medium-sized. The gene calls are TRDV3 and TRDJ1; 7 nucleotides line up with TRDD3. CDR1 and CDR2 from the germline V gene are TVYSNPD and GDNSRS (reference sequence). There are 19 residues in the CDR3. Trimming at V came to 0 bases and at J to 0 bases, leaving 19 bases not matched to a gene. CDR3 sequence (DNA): TGTGCCTTTAGCTGGGGCCCGGGGGATGCGGTGGGGTACACCGATAAACTCATCTTT. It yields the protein CAFSWGPGDAVGYTDKLIF.

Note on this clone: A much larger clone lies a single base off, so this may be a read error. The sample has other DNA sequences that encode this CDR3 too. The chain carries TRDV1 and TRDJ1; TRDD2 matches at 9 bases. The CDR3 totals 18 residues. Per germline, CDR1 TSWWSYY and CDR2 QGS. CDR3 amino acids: CALGELTFLLHWADKLIF. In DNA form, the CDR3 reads TGCGCTCTTGGGGAACTTACCTTCCTACTTCACTGGGCCGATAAACTCATCTTT.

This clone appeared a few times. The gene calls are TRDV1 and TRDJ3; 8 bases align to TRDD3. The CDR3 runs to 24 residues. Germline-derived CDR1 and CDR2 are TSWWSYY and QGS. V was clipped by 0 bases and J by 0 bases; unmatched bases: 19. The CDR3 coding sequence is TGTGCTCTTGGGGAACTTCCAGCCGGAAGAGTACTGGGGGCCTACTCCTGGGACACCCGACAGATGTTTTTC. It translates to CALGELPAGRVLGAYSWDTRQMFF.

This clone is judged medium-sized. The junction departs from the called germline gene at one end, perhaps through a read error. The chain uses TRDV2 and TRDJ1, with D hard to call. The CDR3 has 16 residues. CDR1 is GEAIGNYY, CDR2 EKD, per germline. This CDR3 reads CACATGAHRLTDKLIF. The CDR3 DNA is TGTGCCTGTGCCACCGGGGCGCATCGCCTCACCGATAAACTCATCTTT.

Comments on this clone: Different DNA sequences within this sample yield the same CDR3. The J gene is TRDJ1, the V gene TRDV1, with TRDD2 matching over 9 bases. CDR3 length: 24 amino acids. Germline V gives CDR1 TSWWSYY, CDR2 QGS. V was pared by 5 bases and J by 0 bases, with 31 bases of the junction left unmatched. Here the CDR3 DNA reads TGTGCTCTTGGGAAACCCTTCCTACTCTGGCATAAGAAACCACACCTCACCTACACCGATAAACTCATCTTT. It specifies CALGKPFLLWHKKPHLTYTDKLIF.

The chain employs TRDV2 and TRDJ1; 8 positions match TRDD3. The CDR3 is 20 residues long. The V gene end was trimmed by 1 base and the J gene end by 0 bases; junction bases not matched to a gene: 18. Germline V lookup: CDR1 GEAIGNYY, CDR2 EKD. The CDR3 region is CACDTLQTLGDGRYTDKLIF. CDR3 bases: TGTGCCTGTGACACACTGCAGACCTTGGGGGATGGACGGTACACCGATAAACTCATCTTT.

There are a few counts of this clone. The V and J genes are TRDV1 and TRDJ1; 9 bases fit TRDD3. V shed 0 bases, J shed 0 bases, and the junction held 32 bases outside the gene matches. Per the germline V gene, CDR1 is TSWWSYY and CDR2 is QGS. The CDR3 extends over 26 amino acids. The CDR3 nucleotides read TGTGCTCTTGGGGAACTTTCCCTCTGGTTTTGGTTCCTACAGGGGGATACCTCCCTGTACACCGATAAACTCATCTTT. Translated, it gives CALGELSLWFWFLQGDTSLYTDKLIF.

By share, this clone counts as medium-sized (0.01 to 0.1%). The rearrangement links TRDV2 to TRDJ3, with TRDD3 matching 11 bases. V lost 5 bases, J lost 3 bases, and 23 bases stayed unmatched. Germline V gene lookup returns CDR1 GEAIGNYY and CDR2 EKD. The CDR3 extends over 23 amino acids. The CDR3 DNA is TGTGCCTGTGCACAGAGTCTAGCGCGCGGCTGGGGGATACTGGACTGGGACACCCGACAGATGTTTTTC. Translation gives CACAQSLARGWGILDWDTRQMFF.

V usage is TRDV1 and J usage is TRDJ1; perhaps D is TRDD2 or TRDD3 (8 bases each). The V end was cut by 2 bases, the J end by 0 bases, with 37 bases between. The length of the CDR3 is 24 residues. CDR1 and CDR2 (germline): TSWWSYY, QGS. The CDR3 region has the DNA TGTGCTCTTGGGGAAAAGATAGGCTTCCTACGGTACGGAAGGGATACGCTGTACACCGATAAACTCATCTTT. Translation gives CALGEKIGFLRYGRDTLYTDKLIF.

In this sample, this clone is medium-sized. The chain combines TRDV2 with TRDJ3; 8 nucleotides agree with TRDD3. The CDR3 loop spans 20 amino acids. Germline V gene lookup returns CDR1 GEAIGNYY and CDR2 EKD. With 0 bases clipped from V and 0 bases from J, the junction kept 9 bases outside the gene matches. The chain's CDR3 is CACDTVRYWGRSWDTRQMFF. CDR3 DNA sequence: TGTGCCTGTGACACCGTCCGGTACTGGGGGCGCTCCTGGGACACCCGACAGATGTTTTTC.

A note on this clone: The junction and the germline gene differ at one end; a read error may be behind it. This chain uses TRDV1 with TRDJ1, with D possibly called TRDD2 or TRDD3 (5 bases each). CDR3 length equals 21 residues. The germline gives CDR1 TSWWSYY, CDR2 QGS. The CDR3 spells CAVGEFLRSLRGPGWTDKLIF. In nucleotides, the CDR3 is TGTGCTGTTGGGGAATTCCTCCGTTCCCTTAGGGGTCCAGGATGGACCGATAAACTCATCTTT.

CDR3 sequence (DNA): TGTGCCTGTGTGGTATGCTGGGGGACCGACACCGATAAACTCATCTTT. Its protein product is CACVVCWGTDTDKLIF. This sequence joins TRDV2 and TRDJ1, with 8 bases identical to TRDD3. Germline V CDR1 and CDR2: GEAIGNYY, EKD. Losses at the gene ends were 5 bases for V and 0 bases for J; bases not matched to a gene: 10. The CDR3 contains 16 residues.

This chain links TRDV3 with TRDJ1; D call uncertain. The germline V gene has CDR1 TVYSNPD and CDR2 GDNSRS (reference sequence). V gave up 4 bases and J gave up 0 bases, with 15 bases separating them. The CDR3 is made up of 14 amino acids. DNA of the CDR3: TGTGCCTCAACCCCCCCCCAGTACACCGATAAACTCATCTTT. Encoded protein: CASTPPQYTDKLIF.

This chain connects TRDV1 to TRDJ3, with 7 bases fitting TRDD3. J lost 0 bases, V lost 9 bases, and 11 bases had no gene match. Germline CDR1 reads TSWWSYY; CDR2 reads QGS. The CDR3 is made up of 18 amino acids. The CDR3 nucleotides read TGTGCTCTCCGCCGCGGGGGATCCAGCTCCTGGGACACCCGACAGATGTTTTTC. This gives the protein CALRRGGSSSWDTRQMFF.

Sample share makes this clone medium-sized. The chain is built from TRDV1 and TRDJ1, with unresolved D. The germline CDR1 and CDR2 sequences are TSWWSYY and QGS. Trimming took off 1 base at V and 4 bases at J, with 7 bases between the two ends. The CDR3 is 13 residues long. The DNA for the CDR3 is TGTGCTCTTGGGGAACGAATGCTCGATAAACTCATCTTT. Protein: CALGERMLDKLIF.

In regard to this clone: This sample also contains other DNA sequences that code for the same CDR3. For the CDR3, the DNA is TGTGCCTCCAAACCAAGGGGCGGGCCTACTGGGGGATACGCGTATCCCGGATACTTATCCAGGTACACCGATAAACTCATCTTT. Protein sequence: CASKPRGGPTGGYAYPGYLSRYTDKLIF. The rearrangement uses TRDV3 and TRDJ1; 13 positions match TRDD3. From germline, CDR1 is TVYSNPD and CDR2 GDNSRS (reference sequence). The V gene end was trimmed by 4 bases and the J gene end by 0 bases; junction bases not matched to a gene: 44. This CDR3 has 28 residues.

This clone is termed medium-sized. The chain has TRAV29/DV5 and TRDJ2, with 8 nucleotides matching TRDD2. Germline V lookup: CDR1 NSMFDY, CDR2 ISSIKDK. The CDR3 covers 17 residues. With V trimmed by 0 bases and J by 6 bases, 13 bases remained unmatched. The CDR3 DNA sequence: TGTGCAGCAAGCGCGCCTTCCTATTCGAGGTCACCAGCACAACTCTTCTTT. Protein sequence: CAASAPSYSRSPAQLFF.

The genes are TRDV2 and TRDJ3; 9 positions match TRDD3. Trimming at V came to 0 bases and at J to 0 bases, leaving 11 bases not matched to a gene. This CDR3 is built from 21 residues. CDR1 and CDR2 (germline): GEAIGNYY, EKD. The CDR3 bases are TGTGCCTGTGACACCGTACGTGTAGTACTGGGGGACTCCTGGGACACCCGACAGATGTTTTTC. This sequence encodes CACDTVRVVLGDSWDTRQMFF.